This passage covers 13 T cell receptor beta chains from one sample sequenced in a study of blood T cell repertoires in COVID-19. Generated by immunoSEQ multiplex PCR, the TCRdb table keeps only in-frame clones and is missing some. In the table there are fewer than 400,000 clones, about 86% of which are singletons. The sample taken for sequencing was PBMCs or T cells enriched from blood (not recorded which). The receptors originated from a woman aged 45-65 years who had recovered from COVID-19.

The chain is built from TRBV7-8 and TRBJ1-1; 10 bases match TRBD1. Germline CDR1 and CDR2: SGHVS and FQNEAQ. After removal of 5 bases from V and 9 bases from J, the junction contained 9 bases not matched to a gene. The CDR3 is made up of 14 amino acids. CDR3: CASSGSPGQGKAFF. CDR3 DNA: TGTGCCAGCAGCGGAAGTCCGGGACAGGGGAAAGCTTTCTTT.

This clone has only one observation. The V gene is TRBV5-6, the J gene TRBJ1-2; 10 positions agree with TRBD1. The length of the CDR3 is 14 residues. V trimming: 3 bases; J trimming: 8 bases; junction bases outside the gene matches: 7. Germline CDR1 SGHDT, CDR2 YYEEEE. The CDR3, as DNA: TGTGCCAGCAGCTCCGGGACAGGGGCGGAGGGCTACACCTTC. Protein product: CASSSGTGAEGYTF.

The chain is built from TRBV19 and TRBJ2-3; 9 bases map to TRBD1. The CDR3 runs 15 residues. The trim removed 6 bases at V and 2 bases at J, leaving 6 bases unmatched. Per the germline V gene, CDR1 is LNHDA and CDR2 is SQIVND (reference sequence). The CDR3 DNA is TGTGCCAGTAGATCCGGACAGGGGATCACAGATACGCAGTATTTT. It is translated as CASRSGQGITDTQYF.

This clone came up once. The chain joins TRBV18 to TRBJ1-5; D is uncertain. The V end was cut by 3 bases, the J end by 5 bases, with 14 bases between. The CDR3 totals 15 residues. The germline V gene has CDR1 KGHSH and CDR2 LQKENI. CDR3 sequence reads: CASSPVAAAHQPQHF. The CDR3 DNA is TGTGCCAGCTCACCTGTCGCGGCAGCTCATCAGCCCCAGCATTTT.

This rearrangement joins TRBV19 to TRBJ1-1, with a tentative D call TRBD1 (6 bases). CDR1 LNHDA and CDR2 SQIVND come from the germline V gene (reference sequence). The CDR3 consists of 14 residues. V lost 5 bases and J lost 1, with 11 bases in between. The CDR3 reads CASSSTGSNTEAFF. The DNA for the CDR3 is TGTGCCAGTAGTTCTACAGGGTCGAACACTGAAGCTTTCTTT.

CDR3 sequence: CASSHASAGLESYEQYF. In nucleotides, the CDR3 is TGCGCCAGCAGCCATGCGTCGGCAGGACTAGAGTCCTACGAGCAGTACTTC. J is TRBJ2-7 and V is TRBV4-1, with TRBD2 matching 7 bases. The J segment lost 1 base and the V segment lost 3 bases, leaving 12 bases of the junction unmatched. Looked up from germline, CDR1 is MGHRA and CDR2 is YSYEKL. The CDR3 consists of 17 residues.

The rearrangement links TRBV18 to TRBJ1-5; 9 bases map to TRBD1. The CDR3 is 15 residues long. In germline, CDR1 is KGHSH, CDR2 LQKENI. J gave up 7 bases and V 3 bases, and 7 bases lay outside the gene matches. CDR3 sequence (DNA): TGTGCCAGCTCACCGGGACAGGGTGTAATACAGCCCCAGCATTTT. Translated: CASSPGQGVIQPQHF.

On this clone: The sample holds other DNA sequences that translate to the same CDR3. This sequence joins TRBV30 and TRBJ1-5, with 7 bases aligning to TRBD1. V gave up 2 bases and J gave up 2 bases; unmatched junction bases: 3. The CDR3 is 14 amino acids. Germline CDR1 GTSNPN, CDR2 SVGIG (reference sequence). CDR3 in amino acids: CAWSRGTGNQPQHF. The DNA of the CDR3 is TGTGCCTGGAGTAGGGGGACAGGCAATCAGCCCCAGCATTTT.

The genes are TRBV5-8 and TRBJ1-3; 8 bases map to TRBD1. Trimming took 0 bases from V and 4 from J; bases not matched to a gene: 3. The CDR3 is 15 amino acids. CDR1 SGHTS and CDR2 YDEGEE come from the germline V gene. The CDR3 loop is CASSLGQGQGNTIYF. The CDR3 DNA follows: TGTGCCAGCAGCTTGGGACAGGGGCAAGGAAACACCATATATTTT.

This rearrangement joins TRBV5-5 to TRBJ1-2; D unresolved. Deletions cut 4 bases from V and 5 bases from J, with 15 bases between. Germline V gene lookup returns CDR1 SGHKS and CDR2 YYEKEE (reference sequence). The CDR3 spans 14 residues. This CDR3 is CASSPPDVIYGYTF. The CDR3 DNA is TGTGCCAGCAGCCCCCCAGATGTGATTTATGGCTACACCTTC.

This rearrangement joins TRBV9 to TRBJ2-1; D might be TRBD1 (5 bases). Germline values: CDR1 SGDLS, CDR2 YYNGEE. The CDR3 is made up of 13 amino acids. V was clipped by 4 bases and J by 4 bases, with 9 bases between them. CDR3 sequence (DNA): TGTGCCAGCAGCATTGGGGCATACAATGAGCAGTTCTTC. It is translated as CASSIGAYNEQFF.

The chain links TRBV3-1 (or the pseudogene TRBV3-2) to TRBJ2-2; 7 nucleotides match TRBD2. Per germline, CDR1 LGHDT and CDR2 YNNKEL (reference sequence). Germline trimming cut 7 bases from V and 6 bases from J; bases unmatched to any gene: 11. The CDR3 has 15 residues. CDR3 loop: CASTTGDYYSGELFF. The DNA for the CDR3 is TGTGCCAGCACCACGGGGGACTACTACTCCGGGGAGCTGTTTTTT.

V is TRBV28 and J is TRBJ2-3; 8 bases are shared with TRBD1. V trimming: 6 bases; J trimming: 4 bases; junction bases outside the gene matches: 6. Germline CDR1 reads MDHEN; CDR2 reads SYDVKM. This CDR3 region has 14 residues. The CDR3, as DNA: TGTGCCAGCAGCCCCCGGGACAGGTCAGATACGCAGTATTTT. Translated: CASSPRDRSDTQYF.